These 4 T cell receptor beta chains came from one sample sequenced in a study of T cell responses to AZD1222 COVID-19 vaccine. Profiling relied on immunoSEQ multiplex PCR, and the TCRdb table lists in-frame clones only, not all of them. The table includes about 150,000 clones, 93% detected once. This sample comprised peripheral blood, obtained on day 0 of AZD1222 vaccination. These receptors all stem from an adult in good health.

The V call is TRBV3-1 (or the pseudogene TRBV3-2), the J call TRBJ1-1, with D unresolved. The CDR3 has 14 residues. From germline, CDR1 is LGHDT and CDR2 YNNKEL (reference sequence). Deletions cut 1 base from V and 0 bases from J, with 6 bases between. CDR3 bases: TGTGCCAGCAGCCAAGTAAGGTTGAACACTGAAGCTTTCTTT. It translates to CASSQVRLNTEAFF.

CDR3 nucleotide sequence: TGTGCCAGCAGCGCAGGACTTACCGGGGAGCTGTTTTTT. Its protein product is CASSAGLTGELFF. The chain recombines TRBV7-9 with TRBJ2-2, with D possibly TRBD2 on 5 matching bases. Germline loops: CDR1 SEHNR, CDR2 FQNEAQ (reference sequence). With 5 bases removed from V and 5 bases from J, the gap between germline ends came to 9 bases. CDR3 length equals 13 residues.

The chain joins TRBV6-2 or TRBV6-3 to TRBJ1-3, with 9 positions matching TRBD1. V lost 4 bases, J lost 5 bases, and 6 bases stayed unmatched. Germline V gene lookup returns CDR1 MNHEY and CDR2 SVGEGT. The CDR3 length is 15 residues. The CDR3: CASSSGGTGRNTIYF. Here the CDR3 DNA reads TGTGCCAGCAGTTCCGGTGGGACAGGGCGAAACACCATATATTTT.

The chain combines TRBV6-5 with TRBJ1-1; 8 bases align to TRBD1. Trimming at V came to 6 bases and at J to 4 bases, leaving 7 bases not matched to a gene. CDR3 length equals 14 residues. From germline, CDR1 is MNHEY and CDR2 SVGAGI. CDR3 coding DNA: TGTGCCAGCAGCCACGGACAGGGTGGCACTGAAGCTTTCTTT. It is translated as CASSHGQGGTEAFF.